Given below is one T cell receptor (beta chain) in context. The data were obtained in a study of blood T cell repertoires in COVID-19. V lost 1 base and J lost 2, with 12 bases in between. Germline-derived CDR1 and CDR2 are SEHNR and FQNEAQ (reference sequence). The CDR3 is 15 amino acids. The protocol was immunoSEQ multiplex PCR, while the TCRdb copy is restricted to in-frame clones and leaves out a portion. The data contain 350,000 to 550,000 clones, 85% to 90% of them singletons. This sequence joins TRBV7-9 and TRBJ2-7; D unclear. The sequenced material came from peripheral blood. The sequence was obtained from a woman in her twenties or thirties with acute or convalescent COVID-19. CDR3 coding DNA: TGTGCCAGCAGCTTAGTTGGCTCCCTTCCCTACGAGCAGTACTTC. It is translated as CASSLVGSLPYEQYF.